This entry lists 11 T cell receptor beta chains sequenced from one sample in a study of cytomegalovirus exposure and HLA in healthy donors. The PCR contained 60 Vbeta and 13 Jbeta primers. Generated by immunoSEQ multiplex PCR, the TCRdb table keeps only in-frame clones and is missing some. Of nearly 95,000 clones listed, around 8% were seen once; the top ten hold about 2.5%. Sequencing was carried out using PBMCs. These receptors originate from a man aged 45-65 years in good health and CMV-seronegative.

This chain uses TRBV4-2 with TRBJ2-7, with 8 positions matching TRBD2. V trimming: 4 bases; J trimming: 2 bases; junction bases outside the gene matches: 4. Germline loops: CDR1 LGHNA, CDR2 YNFKEQ. The CDR3 is 14 residues long. The CDR3 DNA follows: TGTGCCAGCAGCCCCGGTAGCGGGGCCTACGAGCAGTACTTC. Protein product: CASSPGSGAYEQYF.

Regarding this clone: Other DNA sequences from this sample encode an identical CDR3 as well. The chain couples TRBV19 to TRBJ2-5, with D possibly TRBD2 on 7 matching bases. Trimming shortened V by 6 bases and J by 5 bases, and 19 bases separated the two germline ends. The CDR3 contains 15 residues. The germline V gene has CDR1 LNHDA and CDR2 SQIVND (reference sequence). The CDR3 reads CASRPSGGAYETQYF. CDR3 sequence (DNA): TGTGCCAGTAGGCCTAGTGGGGGGGCCTATGAGACCCAGTACTTC. Filled out from reference TRBV19 and TRBJ2-5, the complete variable domain reads DGGITQSPKYLFRKEGQNVTLSCEQNLNHDAMYWYRQDPGQGLRLIYYSQIVNDFQKGDIAEGYSVSREKKESFPLTVTSAQKNPTAFYLCASRPSGGAYETQYFGPGTRLLVL.

The rearrangement uses TRBV19 and TRBJ1-6, with D possibly TRBD1 on 5 matching bases. V gave up 9 bases and J gave up 10 bases, with 16 bases separating them. This CDR3 comprises 13 residues. Germline CDR1 and CDR2: LNHDA and SQIVND (reference sequence). The CDR3 bases are TGTGCCAGCGGGGGAAAGGTTGGGTCACCCCTCCACTTT. The encoded protein is CASGGKVGSPLHF.

V gene TRBV7-9 combines with J gene TRBJ2-1; the match to TRBD2 covers 11 bases. The germline V gene encodes CDR1 SEHNR and CDR2 FQNEAQ (reference sequence). The junction had 12 bases not matched to a gene; V was cut back by 7 bases and J by 7 bases. The CDR3 length is 16 residues. CDR3 amino acids: CASNLPRSGRENEQFF. CDR3 nucleotide sequence: TGTGCCAGCAACCTCCCCCGTAGCGGGAGGGAGAATGAGCAGTTCTTC.

This clone has more than one count but fewer than ten. This chain links TRBV5-3 with TRBJ1-4, with D maybe TRBD1 (6 bases). TRBV5-3 falls under the ORF class, with uncertain function. Trimming shortened V by 1 base and J by 2 bases, and 12 bases separated the two germline ends. The CDR3 extends over 16 amino acids. The CDR3 is CARSLCGGVTNEKLFF. CDR3 DNA: TGTGCCAGAAGCTTGTGCGGGGGCGTTACTAATGAAAAACTGTTTTTT.

The chain joins TRBV11-2 to TRBJ2-7, with 11 bases aligning to TRBD2. With V trimmed by 6 bases and J by 0 bases, 4 bases remained unmatched. The CDR3 is 15 amino acids. Germline CDR1 and CDR2: SGHAT and FQNNGV. The CDR3 DNA is TGTGCCAGCAGACGACTAGCGGGAAGCTCCTACGAGCAGTACTTC. Amino acid sequence: CASRRLAGSSYEQYF.

The gene calls are TRBV28 and TRBJ1-4, with no clear D. This CDR3 is built from 13 residues. V was cut by 7 bases and J by 6 bases, with 12 bases left in between. Germline V lookup: CDR1 MDHEN, CDR2 SYDVKM. CDR3 in DNA: TGTGCCAGCACCATCTCTAACGATGAAAAACTGTTTTTT. Its translation: CASTISNDEKLFF.

This clone came up a few times. This sequence joins TRBV7-3 and TRBJ1-6, with unresolved D. Germline CDR1 is SGHTA and CDR2 is FQGTGA. CDR3 length: 15 residues. V shed 8 bases and J shed 0 bases, with 11 bases lying between them. The CDR3 nucleotides are TGTGCCAGCTCTAGGGAGTCCTCCTATAATTCACCCCTCCACTTT. It encodes CASSRESSYNSPLHF.

V is TRBV19 and J is TRBJ2-3, with D maybe TRBD2 (6 bases). The V and J ends lost 6 bases and 2 bases respectively, with 15 bases between them. Germline CDR1 reads LNHDA; CDR2 reads SQIVND (reference sequence). The CDR3 contains 15 residues. The chain's CDR3 is CASSQTGGYTDTQYF. The CDR3 nucleotides read TGTGCCAGTAGCCAAACTGGGGGGTACACAGATACGCAGTATTTT.

This clone occurred a few times. The rearrangement joins TRBV5-4 to TRBJ1-1; tentatively, D is TRBD1 (6 bases). V gave up 4 bases and J gave up 8 bases, with 15 bases separating them. The CDR3 extends over 13 amino acids. Germline CDR1 reads SGHNT; CDR2 reads YYREEE (reference sequence). DNA of the CDR3: TGTGCCAGCAGCCGTACAGGGACCGACGAAGCTTTCTTT. It is translated as CASSRTGTDEAFF. The full variable domain, its missing parts supplied by reference TRBV5-4 and TRBJ1-1, is ETGVTQSPTHLIKTRGQQVTLRCSSQSGHNTVSWYQQALGQGPQFIFQYYREEENGRGNFPPRFSGLQFPNYSSELNVNALELDDSALYLCASSRTGTDEAFFGQGTRLTVV.

The chain carries TRBV6-5 and TRBJ2-1; 8 nucleotides align to TRBD2. The germline CDR1 and CDR2 sequences are MNHEY and SVGAGI. J was trimmed by 1 base and V by 5 bases; bases with no gene match: 4. The CDR3 has 15 residues. The CDR3, as DNA: TGTGCCAGCAGTCAAAGCGGGGGATCCTACAATGAGCAGTTCTTC. This gives the protein CASSQSGGSYNEQFF.